These 21 T cell receptor beta chains came from one sample sequenced in a study of control samples from healthy donors and cancer patients. Here immunoSEQ multiplex PCR was the method, and the copy in TCRdb shows in-frame clones only, minus some. Here the sample spans about 94,000 clones, approximately 90% being singletons. Sequenced material: blood. These receptors were taken from a woman in her 50s in good health.

As regards this clone: This same CDR3 is encoded by further DNA sequences in the sample. J is TRBJ1-5 and V is TRBV7-2; D unclear. The CDR3 is 13 amino acids. Deletions cut 5 bases from V and 0 bases from J, with 5 bases between. Germline lookup yields CDR1 SGHTA and CDR2 FQGNSA. CDR3 region: CASSPNSNQPQHF. The DNA for the CDR3 is TGTGCCAGCAGCCCGAATAGCAATCAGCCCCAGCATTTT.

The gene calls are TRBV2 and TRBJ1-2, with D perhaps TRBD1 (5 bases). Trimming took 9 bases from V and 4 from J, leaving 9 bases between them. The CDR3 sequence is 11 residues long. Per germline, CDR1 SNHLY and CDR2 FYNNEI. DNA for the CDR3: TGTGCCAGTAGCGGGGGCTATGGCTACACCTTC. As protein: CASSGGYGYTF.

The V call is TRBV19, the J call TRBJ1-1; a possible D gene is TRBD1 (6 bases). The CDR3 length is 17 residues. Germline V gene lookup returns CDR1 LNHDA and CDR2 SQIVND (reference sequence). V was shortened by 2 bases and J by 4 bases, with 20 bases between the two germline ends. The CDR3 DNA reads TGTGCCAGTAGTATAAAGATTGTCGGGGGGCGCGGCACTGAAGCTTTCTTT. This translates into CASSIKIVGGRGTEAFF.

CDR3 DNA sequence: TGTGCCAGCAGCTTAGCGGGAGGCTCGTACCAAGAGACCCAGTACTTC. Translating gives CASSLAGGSYQETQYF. The gene calls are TRBV7-2 and TRBJ2-5; D may be TRBD2 (6 bases). The CDR3 contains 16 residues. Germline V CDR1 and CDR2: SGHTA, FQGNSA. Trimming removed 0 bases at V and 0 bases at J, with 11 bases between.

This sequence joins TRBV11-1 and TRBJ2-3; 7 bases line up with TRBD2. V shed 0 bases and J 4 bases; nucleotides not matched to a gene: 7. CDR3 size: 16 residues. CDR1 SGHAT and CDR2 FQDESV come from the germline V gene (reference sequence). The DNA for the CDR3 is TGTGCCAGCAGCTTAGCATGGGGGGGGATCTCAGATACGCAGTATTTT. It encodes CASSLAWGGISDTQYF.

This clone showed up just a few times. V and J are TRBV15 and TRBJ2-7; D gene ambiguous. Trimming cost V 0 bases and J 7 bases, with 10 bases left between them. There are 13 residues in the CDR3. From germline, CDR1 is LNHNV and CDR2 YYDKDF (reference sequence). CDR3: CATSRDKGYEQYF. In DNA form, the CDR3 reads TGTGCCACCAGCAGAGATAAGGGTTATGAGCAGTACTTC. The full variable domain, in which reference TRBV15 and TRBJ2-7 provide the parts outside the CDR3, is DAMVIQNPRYQVTQFGKPVTLSCSQTLNHNVMYWYQQKSSQAPKLLFHYYDKDFNNEADTPDNFQSRRPNTSFCFLDIRSPGLGDTAMYLCATSRDKGYEQYFGPGTRLTVT.

The CDR3 is CASSFGSSDTQYF. CDR3 nucleotide sequence: TGTGCCAGCAGCTTCGGGAGCTCGGATACGCAGTATTTT. This rearrangement joins TRBV7-9 to TRBJ2-3; tentative D call: TRBD2 (6 bases). CDR1 is SEHNR, CDR2 FQNEAQ, per germline (reference sequence). The V end was cut by 3 bases, the J end by 6 bases, with 10 bases between. This CDR3 comprises 13 residues.

This clone was detected only a few times. The J gene is TRBJ1-1, the V gene TRBV28; D remains unclear. Germline values: CDR1 MDHEN, CDR2 SYDVKM. The CDR3 length is 11 residues. V dropped 7 bases and J dropped 7 bases, with 10 bases sitting between them. CDR3 loop: CASTSGVEAFF. The CDR3, as DNA: TGTGCCAGCACCTCCGGGGTTGAAGCTTTCTTT.

The chain combines TRBV7-9 with TRBJ1-4, with D uncertain. The V and J ends lost 5 bases and 8 bases respectively, with 18 bases between them. CDR1 and CDR2 from the germline V gene are SEHNR and FQNEAQ (reference sequence). The CDR3 runs 15 residues. This CDR3 is CASSTRWGLEEKLFF. The CDR3 bases are TGTGCCAGCAGCACCAGATGGGGATTAGAAGAAAAACTGTTTTTT. The whole variable domain, filled in from reference TRBV7-9 and TRBJ1-4, reads DTGVSQNPRHKITKRGQNVTFRCDPISEHNRLYWYRQTLGQGPEFLTYFQNEAQLEKSRLLSDRFSAERPKGSFSTLEIQRTEQGDSAMYLCASSTRWGLEEKLFFGSGTQLSVL.

The chain links TRBV18 to TRBJ1-1; D remains ambiguous. The CDR3 runs to 15 residues. The germline CDR1 and CDR2 sequences are KGHSH and LQKENI. Trimming removed 3 bases from V and 3 bases from J, with 14 bases in between. DNA for the CDR3: TGTGCCAGCTCACCTGGTGAGAGAAAATACACTGAAGCTTTCTTT. It translates to CASSPGERKYTEAFF.

The gene calls are TRBV28 and TRBJ1-1, with 7 bases lining up with TRBD1. CDR3 size: 14 residues. CDR1 is MDHEN and CDR2 is SYDVKM in the germline V gene. V was pared by 6 bases and J by 1 base, with 5 bases of the junction left unmatched. The CDR3 DNA follows: TGTGCCAGCAGGCCTTACAGGGGGAACACTGAAGCTTTCTTT. Protein product: CASRPYRGNTEAFF.

This clone was observed a single time. The rearrangement uses TRBV5-5 and TRBJ2-2; D not certain. V was clipped by 1 base and J by 3 bases, with 13 bases between them. This CDR3 is built from 16 residues. Germline CDR1 and CDR2: SGHKS and YYEKEE (reference sequence). The CDR3 DNA follows: TGTGCCAGCAGCTTGCAATCCCCTCGGGACACCGGGGAGCTGTTTTTT. Translated, it gives CASSLQSPRDTGELFF.

This chain connects TRBV29-1 to TRBJ2-7, with D unresolved. The CDR3 is 10 residues long. With 4 bases removed from V and 1 base from J, the gap between germline ends came to 2 bases. Germline V gene data show CDR1 as SQVTM and CDR2 as ANQGSEA. The CDR3 DNA sequence: TGCAGCGTTGGGTCCTACGAGCAGTACTTC. It is translated as CSVGSYEQYF.

The chain uses TRBV4-2 and TRBJ2-7; no firm D call. The CDR3 runs 17 residues. V lost 0 bases, J lost 2 bases, and 17 bases lay in between. Germline values: CDR1 LGHNA, CDR2 YNFKEQ. This CDR3 reads CASSQDGSWSRTYEQYF. DNA for the CDR3: TGTGCCAGCAGCCAAGATGGATCGTGGTCGCGGACCTACGAGCAGTACTTC.

V is TRBV7-8 and J is TRBJ2-3; D gene unclear. Looked up from germline, CDR1 is SGHVS and CDR2 is FQNEAQ. V dropped 2 bases and J dropped 2 bases, with 8 bases sitting between them. This CDR3 comprises 14 residues. The CDR3 DNA sequence: TGTGCCAGCAGCTTAAGTTCCAACACAGATACGCAGTATTTT. It is translated as CASSLSSNTDTQYF.

The genes are TRBV19 and TRBJ1-5, with D uncertain. The ends were cut back, 3 bases at V and 0 bases at J, with 12 bases in the middle. CDR3 length: 16 amino acids. Germline loops: CDR1 LNHDA, CDR2 SQIVND (reference sequence). CDR3 sequence reads: CASSILEAFSNQPQHF. In nucleotides, the CDR3 is TGTGCCAGTAGTATCCTGGAGGCGTTTAGCAATCAGCCCCAGCATTTT. Supplemented by reference TRBV19 and TRBJ1-5, the full variable domain reads DGGITQSPKYLFRKEGQNVTLSCEQNLNHDAMYWYRQDPGQGLRLIYYSQIVNDFQKGDIAEGYSVSREKKESFPLTVTSAQKNPTAFYLCASSILEAFSNQPQHFGDGTRLSIL.

The chain recombines TRBV5-1 with TRBJ1-1; perhaps TRBD1 as D (5 bases). The germline gives CDR1 SGHRS, CDR2 YFSETQ. The V and J ends lost 3 bases and 4 bases respectively, with 16 bases between them. This CDR3 comprises 15 residues. DNA of the CDR3: TGCGCCAGCAGCTCGGGATGGGGGGATGGCACTGAAGCTTTCTTT. This sequence encodes CASSSGWGDGTEAFF.

This clone has a single count. The CDR3 DNA is TGTGCCAGTAGTATAGCAGCGGGACTTACCTACGAGCAGTACTTC. It encodes CASSIAAGLTYEQYF. The V gene is TRBV19, the J gene TRBJ2-7; TRBD2 matches 7 bases. The CDR3 is made up of 15 amino acids. Germline V lookup: CDR1 LNHDA, CDR2 SQIVND (reference sequence). The V segment lost 1 base and the J segment 2 bases; nucleotides outside the gene matches: 5.

The rearrangement joins TRBV18 to TRBJ1-2; unclear D gene. Germline V gives CDR1 KGHSH, CDR2 LQKENI. V lost 3 bases and J 1 base, leaving 9 bases between the germline ends. This CDR3 has 14 amino acids. In nucleotides, the CDR3 is TGTGCCAGCTCACCCCTCAGCCTTAACTATGGCTACACCTTC. It codes for CASSPLSLNYGYTF.

This clone appeared a few times. This rearrangement joins TRBV7-9 to TRBJ2-2; the match to TRBD2 covers 13 bases. The CDR3 contains 18 residues. Germline CDR1 reads SEHNR; CDR2 reads FQNEAQ (reference sequence). With V trimmed by 5 bases and J by 2 bases, 8 bases remained unmatched. As DNA, the CDR3 is TGTGCCAGCAGCCTTGGGACTAGCGGGAACCGAAACACCGGGGAGCTGTTTTTT. This codes for CASSLGTSGNRNTGELFF.

V is TRBV25-1 and J is TRBJ1-2; the D gene is possibly TRBD1 (6 bases). CDR3 length: 15 amino acids. Germline V gene lookup returns CDR1 MGHDK and CDR2 SYGVNS. Deletions cut 3 bases from V and 2 bases from J, with 13 bases between. CDR3: CASSDSIQGNYGYTF. Written as DNA, the CDR3 is TGTGCCAGCAGTGATTCTATACAGGGAAACTATGGCTACACCTTC.